Listed below are T cell receptor beta chains from one sample, sequenced in a study of T cells in Graves' hyperthyroidism and ophthalmopathy. MiXCR, run by TCRdb on the multiplex PCR reads, gives a single entry per CDR3 protein. The sample lists around 340,000 distinct CDR3 sequences, approximately 14% occurring once. The sequenced sample was blood. These receptor sequences come from a woman in her twenties or thirties with Graves' hyperthyroidism. The CDR3 runs from the conserved cysteine through the conserved F or W. Each record gives: CDR3 DNA, CDR3 protein, D gene, J gene, V gene, clone size. The D gene is left open where the match is weak. Clone size is shown for a subset of rows, as once, few, many or a class of expanded clone.

CDR3nt: TGTGCCAGCAGTCAAAGGGGCCGACAAGAGACCCAGTACTTC
CDR3aa: CASSQRGRQETQYF
d_gene: NA
j_gene: TRBJ2-5
v_gene: TRBV12-3/TRBV12-4
abundance: many

CDR3nt: TGCAGCGTTAATATGGGGGTTGGCTGCACCTTC
CDR3aa: CSVNMGVGCTF
d_gene: NA
j_gene: TRBJ1-2
v_gene: TRBV29-1
abundance: once

CDR3nt: TGTGCCAGCAGTCATGACAGGGGGGAGCAGTACTTC
CDR3aa: CASSHDRGEQYF
d_gene: TRBD1
j_gene: TRBJ2-7
v_gene: TRBV28
abundance: many

CDR3nt: TGTGCCAGCAGCCATTACTCCCCGGGACAGGGGACGCCAGAAGCTTTCTTT
CDR3aa: CASSHYSPGQGTPEAFF
d_gene: TRBD1
j_gene: TRBJ1-1
v_gene: TRBV3-1
abundance: few

CDR3nt: TGTGCCACCAGTGACCCTTTTGACAAGACAAATGGCTACACCTTC
CDR3aa: CATSDPFDKTNGYTF
d_gene: NA
j_gene: TRBJ1-2
v_gene: TRBV24-1
abundance: NA

CDR3nt: TGTGCCAGCAGTGCCGGGACAGGGGGCTACAATGAGCAGTTCTTC
CDR3aa: CASSAGTGGYNEQFF
d_gene: TRBD1
j_gene: TRBJ2-1
v_gene: TRBV5-4
abundance: many

CDR3nt: TGCAGTGCTAGTTCACTAGCGGGAGGGCCTATCTACAATGAGCAGTTCTTC
CDR3aa: CSASSLAGGPIYNEQFF
d_gene: TRBD2
j_gene: TRBJ2-1
v_gene: TRBV20-1
abundance: NA

CDR3nt: TGTGCCAGCAGCGTAGCTTCGGGGACAGTGAACACTGAAGCTTTCTTT
CDR3aa: CASSVASGTVNTEAFF
d_gene: TRBD1
j_gene: TRBJ1-1
v_gene: TRBV9
abundance: many

CDR3nt: TGTGCCAGCAGTTTGGGAGGGGCCCCAGGGGAGACCCAGTACTTC
CDR3aa: CASSLGGAPGETQYF
d_gene: TRBD2
j_gene: TRBJ2-5
v_gene: TRBV27
abundance: many

CDR3nt: TGCAGCGTAACCGGGACAGGGAGGGCCTATGGCTACACCTTC
CDR3aa: CSVTGTGRAYGYTF
d_gene: TRBD1
j_gene: TRBJ1-2
v_gene: TRBV29-1
abundance: many